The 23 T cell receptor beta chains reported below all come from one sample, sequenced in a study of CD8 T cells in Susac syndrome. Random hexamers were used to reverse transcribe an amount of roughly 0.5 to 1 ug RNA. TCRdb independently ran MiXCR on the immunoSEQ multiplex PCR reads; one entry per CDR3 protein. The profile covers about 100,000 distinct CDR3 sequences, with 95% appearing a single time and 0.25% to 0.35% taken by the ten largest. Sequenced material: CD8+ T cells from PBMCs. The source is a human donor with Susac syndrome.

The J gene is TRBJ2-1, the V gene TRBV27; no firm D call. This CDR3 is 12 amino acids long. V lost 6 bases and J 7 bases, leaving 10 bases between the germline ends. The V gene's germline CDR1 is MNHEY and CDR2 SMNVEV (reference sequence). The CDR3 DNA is TGTGCCAGCAGCCCCCCCGCGAATGAGCAGTTCTTC. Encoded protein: CASSPPANEQFF.

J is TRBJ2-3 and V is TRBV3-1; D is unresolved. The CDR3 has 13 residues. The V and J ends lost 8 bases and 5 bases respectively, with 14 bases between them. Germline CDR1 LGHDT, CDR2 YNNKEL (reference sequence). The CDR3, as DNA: TGTGCCAGCTCCGGACGCCCACAAGATACGCAGTATTTT. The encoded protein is CASSGRPQDTQYF.

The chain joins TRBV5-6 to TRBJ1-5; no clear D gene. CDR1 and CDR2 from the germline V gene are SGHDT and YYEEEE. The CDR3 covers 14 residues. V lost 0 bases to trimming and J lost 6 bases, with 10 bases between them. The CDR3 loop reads CASSLAEGGQPQHF. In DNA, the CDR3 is TGTGCCAGCAGCTTGGCGGAGGGTGGTCAGCCCCAGCATTTT.

The CDR3 region is CSVEDPDRLYGYTF. The CDR3, as DNA: TGCAGCGTTGAAGATCCGGACAGGCTCTATGGCTACACCTTC. V is TRBV29-1 and J is TRBJ1-2; 7 nucleotides agree with TRBD1. This CDR3 contains 14 residues. V shed 0 bases, J shed 4 bases, and the junction held 5 bases outside the gene matches. Germline lookup yields CDR1 SQVTM and CDR2 ANQGSEA.

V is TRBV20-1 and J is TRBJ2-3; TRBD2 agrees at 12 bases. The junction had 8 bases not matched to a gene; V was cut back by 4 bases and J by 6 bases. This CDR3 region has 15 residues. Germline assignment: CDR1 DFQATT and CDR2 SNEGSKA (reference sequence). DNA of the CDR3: TGCAGTGCTATACGACTAGCGGGAGTTATGGATACGCAGTATTTT. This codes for CSAIRLAGVMDTQYF.

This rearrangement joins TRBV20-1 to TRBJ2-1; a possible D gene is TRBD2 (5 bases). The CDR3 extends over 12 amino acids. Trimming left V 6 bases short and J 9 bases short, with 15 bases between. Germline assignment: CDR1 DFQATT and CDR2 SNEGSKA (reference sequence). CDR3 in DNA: TGCAGTGCCCAACTAGTGGAAATTGAGCAGTTCTTC. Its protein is CSAQLVEIEQFF.

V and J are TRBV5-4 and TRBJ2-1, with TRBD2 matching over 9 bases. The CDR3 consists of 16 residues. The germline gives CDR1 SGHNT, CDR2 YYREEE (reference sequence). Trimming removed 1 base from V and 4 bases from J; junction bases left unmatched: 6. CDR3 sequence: CASSLLASGAYNEQFF. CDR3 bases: TGTGCCAGCAGCTTGTTGGCTAGCGGGGCGTACAATGAGCAGTTCTTC.

CDR3 region: CASSLRDDGRYGYTF. CDR3 in DNA: TGTGCCAGCTCACTCCGGGACGATGGACGGTATGGCTACACCTTC. The chain couples TRBV18 to TRBJ1-2; tentative D call: TRBD1 (5 bases). This CDR3 has 15 residues. Trimming stripped 4 bases from V and 5 bases from J, with 17 bases between. Looked up from germline, CDR1 is KGHSH and CDR2 is LQKENI.

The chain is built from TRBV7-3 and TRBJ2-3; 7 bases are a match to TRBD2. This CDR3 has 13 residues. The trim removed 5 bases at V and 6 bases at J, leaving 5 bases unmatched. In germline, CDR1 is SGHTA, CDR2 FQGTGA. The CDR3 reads CASSPLGGDTQYF. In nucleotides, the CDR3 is TGTGCCAGCAGCCCCCTCGGGGGGGATACGCAGTATTTT.

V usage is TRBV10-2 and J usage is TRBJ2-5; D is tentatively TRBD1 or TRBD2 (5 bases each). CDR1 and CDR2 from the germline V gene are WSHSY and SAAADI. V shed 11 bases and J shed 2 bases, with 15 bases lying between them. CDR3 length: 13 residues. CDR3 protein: CAARDQQQETQYF. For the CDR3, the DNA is TGCGCCGCCCGGGACCAACAACAAGAGACCCAGTACTTC.

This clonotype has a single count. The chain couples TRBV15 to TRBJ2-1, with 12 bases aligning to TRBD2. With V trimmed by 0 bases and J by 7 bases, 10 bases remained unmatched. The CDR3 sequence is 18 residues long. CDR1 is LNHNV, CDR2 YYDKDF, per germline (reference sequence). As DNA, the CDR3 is TGTGCCACCAGCAGAGACCCCCGGACTAGCGGGATACTTAATGAGCAGTTCTTC. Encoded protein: CATSRDPRTSGILNEQFF.

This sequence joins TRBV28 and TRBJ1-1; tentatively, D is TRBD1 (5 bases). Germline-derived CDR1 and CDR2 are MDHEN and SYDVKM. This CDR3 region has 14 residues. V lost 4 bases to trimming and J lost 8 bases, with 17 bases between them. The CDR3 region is CASSSTLYPGEAFF. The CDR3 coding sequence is TGTGCCAGCAGTTCAACCTTATACCCAGGGGAAGCTTTCTTT.

CDR3 coding DNA: TGCAGTGCTAGGGGTGGGAACTATGGCTACACCTTC. It specifies CSARGGNYGYTF. The chain is built from TRBV20-1 and TRBJ1-2; D is uncertain. Germline V gene lookup returns CDR1 DFQATT and CDR2 SNEGSKA (reference sequence). The CDR3 extends over 12 amino acids. Trimming left V 3 bases short and J 2 bases short, with 7 bases between.

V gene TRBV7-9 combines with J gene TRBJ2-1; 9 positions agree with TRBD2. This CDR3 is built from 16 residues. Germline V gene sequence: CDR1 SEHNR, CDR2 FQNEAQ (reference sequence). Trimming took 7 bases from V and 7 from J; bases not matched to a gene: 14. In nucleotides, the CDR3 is TGTGCCAGCATCATAGATAGCGGGAGATTCTTGAATGAGCAGTTCTTC. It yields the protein CASIIDSGRFLNEQFF.

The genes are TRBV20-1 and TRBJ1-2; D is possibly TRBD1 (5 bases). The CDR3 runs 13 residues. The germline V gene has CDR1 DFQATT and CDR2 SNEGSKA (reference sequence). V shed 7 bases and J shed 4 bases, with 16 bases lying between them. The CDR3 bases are TGCAGTGTATCCCAGGGCAAAAGCTATGGCTACACCTTC. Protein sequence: CSVSQGKSYGYTF.

CDR3 residues: CASSLVGNEQFF. Written as DNA, the CDR3 is TGTGCCAGCAGCTTAGTCGGGAATGAGCAGTTCTTC. The chain couples TRBV7-9 to TRBJ2-1; no clear D gene. CDR1 is SEHNR, CDR2 FQNEAQ, per germline (reference sequence). V was shortened by 1 base and J by 7 bases, with 5 bases between the two germline ends. This CDR3 is 12 amino acids long.

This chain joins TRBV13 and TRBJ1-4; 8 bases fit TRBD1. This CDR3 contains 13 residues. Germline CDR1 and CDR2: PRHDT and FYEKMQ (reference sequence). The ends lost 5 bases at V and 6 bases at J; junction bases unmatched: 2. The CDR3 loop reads CASSEGQDEKLFF. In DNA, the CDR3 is TGTGCCAGCAGCGAGGGACAGGATGAAAAACTGTTTTTT.

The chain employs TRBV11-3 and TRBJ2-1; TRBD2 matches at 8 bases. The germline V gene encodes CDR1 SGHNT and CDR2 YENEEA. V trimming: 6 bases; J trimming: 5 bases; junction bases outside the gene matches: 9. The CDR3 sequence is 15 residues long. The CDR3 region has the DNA TGTGCCAGCAGGACCGCGGCGGGAGGAGACAATGAGCAGTTCTTC. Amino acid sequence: CASRTAAGGDNEQFF.

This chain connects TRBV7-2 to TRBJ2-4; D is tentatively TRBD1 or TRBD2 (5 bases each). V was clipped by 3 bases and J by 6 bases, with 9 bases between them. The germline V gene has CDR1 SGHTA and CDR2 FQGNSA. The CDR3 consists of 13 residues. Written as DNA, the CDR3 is TGTGCCAGCAGCTTGCACGGGACAAACATTCAGTACTTC. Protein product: CASSLHGTNIQYF.

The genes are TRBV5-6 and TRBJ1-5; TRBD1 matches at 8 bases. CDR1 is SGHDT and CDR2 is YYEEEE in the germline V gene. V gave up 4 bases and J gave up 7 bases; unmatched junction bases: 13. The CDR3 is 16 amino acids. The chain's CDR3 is CASSGSDRGPGQPQHF. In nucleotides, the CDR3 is TGTGCCAGCAGCGGCTCCGACAGGGGCCCGGGGCAGCCCCAGCATTTT.

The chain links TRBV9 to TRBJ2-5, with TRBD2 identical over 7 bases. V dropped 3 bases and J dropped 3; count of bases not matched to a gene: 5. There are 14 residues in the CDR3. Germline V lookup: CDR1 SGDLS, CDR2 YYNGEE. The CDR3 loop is CASSGGGAEETQYF. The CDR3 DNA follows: TGTGCCAGCAGCGGGGGGGGAGCAGAAGAGACCCAGTACTTC.

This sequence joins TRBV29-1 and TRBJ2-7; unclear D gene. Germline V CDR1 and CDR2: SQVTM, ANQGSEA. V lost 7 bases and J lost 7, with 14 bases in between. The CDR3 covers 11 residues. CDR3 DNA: TGCAGCGCCGATTGGATGGGGGAGCAGTACTTC. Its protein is CSADWMGEQYF.

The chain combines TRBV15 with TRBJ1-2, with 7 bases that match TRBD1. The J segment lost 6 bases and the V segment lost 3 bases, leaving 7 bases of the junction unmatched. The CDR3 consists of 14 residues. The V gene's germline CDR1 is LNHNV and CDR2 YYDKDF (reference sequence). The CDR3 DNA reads TGTGCCACCAGCAGTCAGGGGGTTGACGATGGCTACACCTTC. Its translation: CATSSQGVDDGYTF.